The 24 T cell receptor beta chains listed next were all sequenced from one sample in a study of Ad26.COV2.S vaccination and SARS-CoV-2 variants. Produced via immunoSEQ multiplex PCR; TCRdb's table is partial and in-frame only. The sample has around 250,000 clones; approximately 89% are singletons. Stated treatment: roughly 19 received Ad26.COV2.S at low or high dose, single or two shots; about five received placebo; per-sample allocation not given. Day 63 after the first vaccine or placebo injection was the time point for sampling. The material sequenced was peripheral blood, taken in a trial of Ad26.COV2.S vaccine versus placebo. These receptors all stem from a person between 18 and 65 years old who received the Ad26.COV2.S COVID-19 vaccine or a placebo.

The J gene is TRBJ2-7, the V gene TRBV27; TRBD1 aligns across 7 bases. This CDR3 spans 14 amino acids. Losses at the gene ends were 1 base for V and 5 bases for J; bases not matched to a gene: 5. Looked up from germline, CDR1 is MNHEY and CDR2 is SMNVEV (reference sequence). The CDR3 region has the DNA TGTGCCAGCAGTTTATTTGCGACAGGGAACGAGCAGTACTTC. Translation: CASSLFATGNEQYF.

The chain joins TRBV6-5 to TRBJ1-2, with TRBD1 matching over 10 bases. CDR3 size: 14 residues. Germline CDR1 MNHEY, CDR2 SVGAGI. Trimming cost V 6 bases and J 8 bases; bases outside gene matches: 9. The DNA for the CDR3 is TGTGCCAGCAGAAAAACCGGGACAGGGGTAGGCTACACCTTC. This gives the protein CASRKTGTGVGYTF.

This clone has more than one count but fewer than ten. J is TRBJ2-6 and V is TRBV4-1; a possible D gene is TRBD1 (5 bases). The germline gives CDR1 MGHRA, CDR2 YSYEKL. This CDR3 has 18 residues. The V end was cut by 0 bases, the J end by 0 bases, with 12 bases between. The CDR3 DNA reads as TGCGCCAGCAGCCAAGAGGGGATGGGGCTCTCTGGGGCCAACGTCCTGACTTTC. It yields the protein CASSQEGMGLSGANVLTF.

V usage is TRBV9 and J usage is TRBJ1-5, with TRBD1 identical over 7 bases. The length of the CDR3 is 15 residues. Germline lookup yields CDR1 SGDLS and CDR2 YYNGEE. The V and J ends lost 3 bases and 7 bases, in that order; junction bases with no gene match: 10. In DNA, the CDR3 is TGTGCCAGCAGCGCCGGAGGACAGGAGGGACAGCCCCAGCATTTT. As protein: CASSAGGQEGQPQHF.

This clone was counted once. J is TRBJ1-3 and V is TRBV30; 11 bases fit TRBD1. The CDR3 length is 16 residues. With V trimmed by 3 bases and J by 5 bases, 9 bases remained unmatched. CDR1 and CDR2 (germline): GTSNPN, SVGIG (reference sequence). The CDR3 reads CAWRRTGGEARNTIYF. The CDR3 DNA is TGTGCCTGGAGACGGACAGGGGGCGAAGCGAGAAACACCATATATTTT.

This chain uses TRBV11-2 with TRBJ2-5; D call uncertain. Germline V CDR1 and CDR2: SGHAT, FQNNGV. The CDR3 sequence is 13 residues long. V was clipped by 1 base and J by 4 bases, with 7 bases between them. The CDR3 DNA sequence: TGTGCCAGCAGCTTAGGGGTACGAGAGACCCAGTACTTC. Protein sequence: CASSLGVRETQYF.

J is TRBJ2-7 and V is TRBV2, with D maybe TRBD2 (6 bases). The germline V and J ends were trimmed by 1 base and 2 bases, with 6 bases remaining between them. This CDR3 spans 13 amino acids. The germline CDR1 and CDR2 sequences are SNHLY and FYNNEI. For the CDR3, the DNA is TGTGCCAGCAGTGAAGGGGGGGCCTACGAGCAGTACTTC. This translates into CASSEGGAYEQYF.

The DNA for the CDR3 is TGTGCCAGCAGTTATGGGACCCGGGGTCAGCCCCAGCATTTT. This encodes CASSYGTRGQPQHF. This chain joins TRBV6-2 or TRBV6-3 and TRBJ1-5; D is possibly TRBD1 (5 bases). CDR3 length: 14 residues. The germline V gene has CDR1 MNHEY and CDR2 SVGEGT. V was clipped by 3 bases and J by 6 bases, with 12 bases between them.

This chain connects TRBV5-1 to TRBJ2-2; D is uncertain. Per germline, CDR1 SGHRS and CDR2 YFSETQ. V lost 4 bases and J lost 6, with 13 bases in between. This CDR3 contains 14 residues. The CDR3 DNA is TGCGCCAGCAGCCCGCTATCTGATGCCGGGGAGCTGTTTTTT. Its translation is CASSPLSDAGELFF. The full variable domain, with the rest looked up from reference TRBV5-1 and TRBJ2-2, is KAGVTQTPRYLIKTRGQQVTLSCSPISGHRSVSWYQQTPGQGLQFLFEYFSETQRNKGNFPGRFSGRQFSNSRSEMNVSTLELGDSALYLCASSPLSDAGELFFGEGSRLTVL.

This chain joins TRBV4-1 and TRBJ2-7; D ambiguous. Trimming took 5 bases from V and 3 from J, leaving 11 bases between them. The CDR3 covers 13 residues. Germline CDR1 MGHRA, CDR2 YSYEKL. CDR3 bases: TGCGCCAGCAGCTTTTCAGGAGTCTACGAGCAGTACTTC. Translating it yields CASSFSGVYEQYF.

The genes are TRBV5-1 and TRBJ2-1; D gene unclear. The CDR3 has 11 amino acids. V lost 1 base and J 4 bases, leaving 0 bases between the germline ends. Germline V gene data show CDR1 as SGHRS and CDR2 as YFSETQ. The CDR3: CASSLYNEQFF. The DNA of the CDR3 is TGCGCCAGCAGCTTGTACAATGAGCAGTTCTTC.

The CDR3 sequence is CASSGPTEAFF. CDR3 DNA: TGTGCCAGCTCAGGGCCCACTGAAGCTTTCTTT. The V call is TRBV6-6, the J call TRBJ1-1, with TRBD1 as a possible D gene (5 bases). CDR3 length: 11 amino acids. The V gene's germline CDR1 is MNHNY and CDR2 SVGAGI (reference sequence). With 8 bases removed from V and 4 bases from J, the gap between germline ends came to 8 bases.

This clone was counted between two and nine times. This CDR3 reads CASRRASGNEQFF. The CDR3 nucleotides are TGCGCCAGCAGGAGGGCTAGCGGGAATGAGCAGTTCTTC. The rearrangement uses TRBV10-2 and TRBJ2-1, with 8 bases identical to TRBD2. This CDR3 is built from 13 residues. From germline, CDR1 is WSHSY and CDR2 SAAADI. V gave up 6 bases and J gave up 7 bases; unmatched junction bases: 5.

This chain connects TRBV5-1 to TRBJ2-5; TRBD2 is a possible D gene (6 bases). The CDR3 spans 14 residues. Germline loops: CDR1 SGHRS, CDR2 YFSETQ. V dropped 1 base and J dropped 5 bases, with 12 bases sitting between them. CDR3 DNA sequence: TGCGCCAGCAGCTTGAAACTAGCTACGGAGACCCAGTACTTC. Amino acid sequence: CASSLKLATETQYF. The full variable domain, with the rest looked up from reference TRBV5-1 and TRBJ2-5, is KAGVTQTPRYLIKTRGQQVTLSCSPISGHRSVSWYQQTPGQGLQFLFEYFSETQRNKGNFPGRFSGRQFSNSRSEMNVSTLELGDSALYLCASSLKLATETQYFGPGTRLLVL.

V usage is TRBV10-1 and J usage is TRBJ2-4; 8 positions match TRBD1. Trimming took 3 bases from V and 3 from J; bases not matched to a gene: 7. The germline CDR1 and CDR2 sequences are WNHNN and SYGVQD (reference sequence). This CDR3 is built from 16 residues. CDR3 residues: CASSEEGQEGKNIQYF. For the CDR3, the DNA is TGCGCCAGCAGTGAAGAGGGACAGGAAGGCAAAAACATTCAGTACTTC.

This clone was seen once. The chain joins TRBV6-6 to TRBJ2-7; D ambiguous. This CDR3 region has 12 residues. From germline, CDR1 is MNHNY and CDR2 SVGAGI (reference sequence). Trimming removed 4 bases at V and 1 base at J, with 5 bases between. The CDR3 sequence: CASSSRSYEQYF. CDR3 nucleotide sequence: TGTGCCAGCAGTTCCCGTTCCTACGAGCAGTACTTC.

The chain has TRBV25-1 and TRBJ1-2; D not certain. This CDR3 is built from 11 residues. Between the trimmed V and J ends, which lost 7 bases and 8 bases, there was a span of 11 bases. Germline CDR1 is MGHDK and CDR2 is SYGVNS. This chain's CDR3 is CASTDKGGYTF. CDR3 nucleotide sequence: TGTGCCAGCACCGACAAGGGAGGCTACACCTTC.

The chain joins TRBV30 to TRBJ1-5; D is ambiguous. There are 15 residues in the CDR3. V lost 3 bases and J lost 1, with 13 bases in between. In germline, CDR1 is GTSNPN, CDR2 SVGIG (reference sequence). In DNA form, the CDR3 reads TGTGCCTGGAGCAAAGAGATCCTGAGCAATCAGCCCCAGCATTTT. Protein: CAWSKEILSNQPQHF.

The chain couples TRBV15 to TRBJ1-4; 8 nucleotides line up with TRBD1. The junction had 7 bases not matched to a gene; V was cut back by 3 bases and J by 4 bases. CDR1 is LNHNV, CDR2 YYDKDF, per germline (reference sequence). The CDR3 has 16 amino acids. CDR3: CATSRVQGALNEKLFF. CDR3 coding DNA: TGTGCCACCAGCAGGGTTCAGGGGGCCCTTAATGAAAAACTGTTTTTT.

V gene TRBV6-5 combines with J gene TRBJ1-3; 9 bases are shared with TRBD1. The CDR3 spans 15 residues. The J segment lost 3 bases and the V segment lost 6 bases, leaving 6 bases of the junction unmatched. The germline V gene encodes CDR1 MNHEY and CDR2 SVGAGI. The CDR3 DNA sequence: TGTGCCAGCAGCCTCAACAGGGGGCATGGAAACACCATATATTTT. Residues: CASSLNRGHGNTIYF.

The rearrangement joins TRBV18 to TRBJ1-1; 8 bases are shared with TRBD1. The CDR3 runs 15 residues. Germline CDR1 reads KGHSH; CDR2 reads LQKENI. V gave up 4 bases and J gave up 4 bases; unmatched junction bases: 8. The CDR3 bases are TGTGCCAGCTCACAGATGACAGGGGAGAGCACTGAAGCTTTCTTT. Translation: CASSQMTGESTEAFF. Complete variable domain (other parts from reference TRBV18 and TRBJ1-1): NAGVMQNPRHLVRRRGQEARLRCSPMKGHSHVYWYRQLPEEGLKFMVYLQKENIIDESGMPKERFSAEFPKEGPSILRIQQVVRGDSAAYFCASSQMTGESTEAFFGQGTRLTVV.

The rearrangement joins TRBV7-8 to TRBJ1-5; D might be TRBD1 (6 bases). The CDR3 spans 14 residues. The germline gives CDR1 SGHVS, CDR2 FQNEAQ. The V gene lost 0 bases and the J gene lost 7 bases, with 10 bases spanning the gap. CDR3 in amino acids: CASSLAGARQPQHF. CDR3 nucleotides: TGTGCCAGCAGCTTAGCGGGGGCTAGGCAGCCCCAGCATTTT. Full variable domain (outside the CDR3, taken from reference TRBV7-8 and TRBJ1-5): GAGVSQSPRYKVAKRGQDVALRCDPISGHVSLFWYQQALGQGPEFLTYFQNEAQLDKSGLPSDRFFAERPEGSVSTLKIQRTQQEDSAVYLCASSLAGARQPQHFGDGTRLSIL.

The chain links TRBV6-5 to TRBJ2-1; D call uncertain. The CDR3 covers 15 residues. V lost 2 bases and J lost 0, with 8 bases in between. Germline-derived CDR1 and CDR2 are MNHEY and SVGAGI. CDR3: CASSYGLTSYNEQFF. CDR3 DNA: TGTGCCAGCAGTTACGGTCTAACCTCCTACAATGAGCAGTTCTTC.

The rearrangement uses TRBV29-1 and TRBJ1-4; 8 bases match TRBD1. This CDR3 is built from 14 residues. The V and J ends lost 5 bases and 6 bases, in that order; junction bases with no gene match: 8. The germline V gene has CDR1 SQVTM and CDR2 ANQGSEA. The CDR3 DNA reads TGCAGCGTTCGATTTCAGGGGGCGGATGAAAAACTGTTTTTT. Translating gives CSVRFQGADEKLFF.